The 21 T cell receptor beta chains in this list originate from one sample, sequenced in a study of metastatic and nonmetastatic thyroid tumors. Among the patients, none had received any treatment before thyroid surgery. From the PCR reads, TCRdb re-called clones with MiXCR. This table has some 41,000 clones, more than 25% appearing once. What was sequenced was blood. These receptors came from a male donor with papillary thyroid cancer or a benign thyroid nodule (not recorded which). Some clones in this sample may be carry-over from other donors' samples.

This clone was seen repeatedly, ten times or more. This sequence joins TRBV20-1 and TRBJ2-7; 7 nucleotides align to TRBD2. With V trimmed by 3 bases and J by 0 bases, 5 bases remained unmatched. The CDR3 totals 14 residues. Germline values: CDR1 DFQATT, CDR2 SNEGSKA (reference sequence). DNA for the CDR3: TGCAGTGCTAGGGGAGGGGCTAACTCCTACGAGCAGTACTTC. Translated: CSARGGANSYEQYF.

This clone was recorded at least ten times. The CDR3 region has the DNA TGCGCCAGCAGCTTGAGCGGGAGCGGGCAGTACTTC. Amino acids: CASSLSGSGQYF. The chain combines TRBV5-1 with TRBJ2-7, with 8 bases aligning to TRBD2. Germline V gene sequence: CDR1 SGHRS, CDR2 YFSETQ. This CDR3 contains 12 residues. With 1 base clipped from V and 9 bases from J, the junction kept 3 bases outside the gene matches.

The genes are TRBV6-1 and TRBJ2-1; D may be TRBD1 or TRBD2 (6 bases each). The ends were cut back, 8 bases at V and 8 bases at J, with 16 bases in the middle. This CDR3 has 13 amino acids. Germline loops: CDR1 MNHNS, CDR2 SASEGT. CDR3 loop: CASGGPKSYEQFF. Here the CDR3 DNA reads TGTGCCAGCGGGGGGCCCAAATCCTATGAGCAGTTCTTC.

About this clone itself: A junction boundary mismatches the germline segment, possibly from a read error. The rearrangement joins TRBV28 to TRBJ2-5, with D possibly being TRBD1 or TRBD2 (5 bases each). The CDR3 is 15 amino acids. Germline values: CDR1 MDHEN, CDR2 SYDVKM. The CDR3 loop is CASSKLDARGETKYF. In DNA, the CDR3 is TGTGCCAGCAGTAAACTCGACGCGAGAGGGGAGACCAAGTACTTC.

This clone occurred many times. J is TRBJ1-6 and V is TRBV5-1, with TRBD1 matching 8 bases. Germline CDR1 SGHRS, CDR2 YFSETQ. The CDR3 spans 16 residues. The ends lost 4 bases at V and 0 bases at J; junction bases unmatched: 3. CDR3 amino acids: CASSRTGLSYNSPLHF. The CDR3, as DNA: TGCGCCAGCAGCCGGACAGGGCTCTCCTATAATTCACCCCTCCACTTT.

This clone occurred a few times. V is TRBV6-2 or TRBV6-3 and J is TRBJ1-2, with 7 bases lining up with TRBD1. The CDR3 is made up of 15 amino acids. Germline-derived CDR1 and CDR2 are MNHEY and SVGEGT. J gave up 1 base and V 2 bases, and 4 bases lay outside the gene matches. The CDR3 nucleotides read TGTGCCAGCAGTTACAGGCCAGGGGGTAACTATGGCTACACCTTC. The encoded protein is CASSYRPGGNYGYTF.

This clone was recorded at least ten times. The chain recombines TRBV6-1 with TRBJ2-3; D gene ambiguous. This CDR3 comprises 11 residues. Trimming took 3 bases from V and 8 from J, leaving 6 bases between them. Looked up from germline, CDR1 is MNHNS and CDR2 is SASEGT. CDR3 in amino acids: CASSDTTTQYF. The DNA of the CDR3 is TGTGCCAGCAGTGACACTACTACGCAGTATTTT.

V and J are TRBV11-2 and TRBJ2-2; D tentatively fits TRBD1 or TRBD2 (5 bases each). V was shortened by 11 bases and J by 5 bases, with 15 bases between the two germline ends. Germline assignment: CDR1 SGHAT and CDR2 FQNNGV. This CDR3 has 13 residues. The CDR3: CACGPGHTGELFF. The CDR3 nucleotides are TGTGCCTGCGGCCCGGGGCATACCGGGGAGCTGTTTTTT. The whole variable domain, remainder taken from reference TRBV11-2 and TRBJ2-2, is EAGVAQSPRYKIIEKRQSVAFWCNPISGHATLYWYQQILGQGPKLLIQFQNNGVVDDSQLPKDRFSAERLKGVDSTLKIQPAKLEDSAVYLCACGPGHTGELFFGEGSRLTVL.

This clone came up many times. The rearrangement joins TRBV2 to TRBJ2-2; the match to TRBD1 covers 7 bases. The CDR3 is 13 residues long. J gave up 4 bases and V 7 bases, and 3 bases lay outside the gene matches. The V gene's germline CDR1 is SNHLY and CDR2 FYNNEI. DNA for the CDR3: TGTGCCAGCACCGACAGGGCCACCGGGGAGCTGTTTTTT. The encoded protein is CASTDRATGELFF.

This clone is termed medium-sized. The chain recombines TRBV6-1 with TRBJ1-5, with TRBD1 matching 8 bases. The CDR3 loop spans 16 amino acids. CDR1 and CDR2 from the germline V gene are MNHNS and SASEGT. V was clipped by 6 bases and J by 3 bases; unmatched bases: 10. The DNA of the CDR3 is TGTGCCAGCAGCGGAGACAGGGGTGTTTACAATCAGCCCCAGCATTTT. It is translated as CASSGDRGVYNQPQHF.

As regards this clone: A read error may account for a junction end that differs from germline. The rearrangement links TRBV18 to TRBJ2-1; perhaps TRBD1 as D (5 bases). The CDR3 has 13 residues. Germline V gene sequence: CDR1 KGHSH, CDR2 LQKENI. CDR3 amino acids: CASSPDQGNEQIF. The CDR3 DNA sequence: TGTGCAAGCTCACCCGACCAGGGCAATGAGCAGATCTTC.

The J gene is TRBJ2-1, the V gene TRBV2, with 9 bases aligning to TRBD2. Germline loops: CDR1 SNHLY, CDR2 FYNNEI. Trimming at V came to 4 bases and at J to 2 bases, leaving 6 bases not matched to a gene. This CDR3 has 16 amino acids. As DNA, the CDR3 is TGTGCCAGCAGTGTTAGCGGGAGAAGAGCCTACAATGAGCAGTTCTTC. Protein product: CASSVSGRRAYNEQFF.

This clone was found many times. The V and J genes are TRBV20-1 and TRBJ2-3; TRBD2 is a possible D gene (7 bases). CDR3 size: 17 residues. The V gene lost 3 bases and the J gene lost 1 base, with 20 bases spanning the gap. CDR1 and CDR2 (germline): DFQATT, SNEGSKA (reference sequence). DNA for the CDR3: TGCAGTGCTAGTACCGGGGGCCTAGCGGAACGCACAGATACGCAGTATTTT. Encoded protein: CSASTGGLAERTDTQYF.

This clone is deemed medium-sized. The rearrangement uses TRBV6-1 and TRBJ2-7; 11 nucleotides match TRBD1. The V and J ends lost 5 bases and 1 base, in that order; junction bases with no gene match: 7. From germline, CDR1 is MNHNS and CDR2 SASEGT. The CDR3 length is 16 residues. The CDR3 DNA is TGTGCCAGCAGTCCAAGGACAGGGGGCAAATCCTACGAGCAGTACTTC. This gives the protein CASSPRTGGKSYEQYF.

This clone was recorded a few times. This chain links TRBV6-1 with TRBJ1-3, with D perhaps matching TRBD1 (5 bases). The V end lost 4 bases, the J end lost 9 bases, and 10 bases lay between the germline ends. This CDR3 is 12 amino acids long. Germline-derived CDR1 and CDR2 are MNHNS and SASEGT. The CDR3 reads CASSGGEVTIYF. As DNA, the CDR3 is TGTGCCAGCAGTGGAGGGGAGGTCACCATATATTTT.

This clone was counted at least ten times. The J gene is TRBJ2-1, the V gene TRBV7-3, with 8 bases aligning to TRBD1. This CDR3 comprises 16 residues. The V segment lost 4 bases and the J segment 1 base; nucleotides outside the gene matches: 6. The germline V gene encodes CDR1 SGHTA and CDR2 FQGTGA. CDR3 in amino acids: CASSSRQGLSYNEQFF. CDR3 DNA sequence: TGTGCCAGCAGCTCGCGACAGGGGTTGTCCTACAATGAGCAGTTCTTC.

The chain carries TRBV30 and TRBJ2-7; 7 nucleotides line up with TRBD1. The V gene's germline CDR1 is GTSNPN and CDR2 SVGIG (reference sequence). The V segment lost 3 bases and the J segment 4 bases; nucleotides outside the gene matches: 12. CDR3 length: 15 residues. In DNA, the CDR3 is TGTGCCTGGAGCGAATTGGGGGACAGAACATACGAGCAGTACTTC. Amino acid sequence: CAWSELGDRTYEQYF.

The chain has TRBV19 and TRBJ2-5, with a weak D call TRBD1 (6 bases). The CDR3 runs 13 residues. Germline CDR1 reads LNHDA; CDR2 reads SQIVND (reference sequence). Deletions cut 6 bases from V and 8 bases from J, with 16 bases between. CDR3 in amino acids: CASSTGWADTQYF. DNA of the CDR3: TGTGCCAGTAGCACAGGGTGGGCAGATACCCAGTACTTC. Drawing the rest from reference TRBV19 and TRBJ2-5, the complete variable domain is DGGITQSPKYLFRKEGQNVTLSCEQNLNHDAMYWYRQDPGQGLRLIYYSQIVNDFQKGDIAEGYSVSREKKESFPLTVTSAQKNPTAFYLCASSTGWADTQYFGPGTRLLVL.

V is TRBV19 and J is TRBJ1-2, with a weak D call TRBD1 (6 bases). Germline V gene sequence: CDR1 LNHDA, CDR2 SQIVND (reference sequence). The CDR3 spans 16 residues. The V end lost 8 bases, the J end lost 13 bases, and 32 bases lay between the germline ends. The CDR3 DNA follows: TGTGCCAGTTCTCCCCCTGGTTGGGGGGCTAGTGCGGGGAGCACCTTC. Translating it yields CASSPPGWGASAGSTF.

The CDR3 here is CASSTHYGYTF. The CDR3 nucleotides read TGTGCCAGTAGTACGCACTATGGCTACACCTTC. This rearrangement joins TRBV19 to TRBJ1-2, with D unresolved. V lost 4 bases and J 3 bases, leaving 3 bases between the germline ends. This CDR3 spans 11 amino acids. Per germline, CDR1 LNHDA and CDR2 SQIVND (reference sequence).

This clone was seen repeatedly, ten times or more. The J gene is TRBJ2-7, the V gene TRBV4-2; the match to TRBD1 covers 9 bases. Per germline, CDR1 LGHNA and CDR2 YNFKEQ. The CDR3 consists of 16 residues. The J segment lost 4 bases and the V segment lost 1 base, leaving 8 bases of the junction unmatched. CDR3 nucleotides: TGTGCCAGCAGCCAAGTGATCGGACAGGGGTTTTACGAGCAGTACTTC. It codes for CASSQVIGQGFYEQYF.